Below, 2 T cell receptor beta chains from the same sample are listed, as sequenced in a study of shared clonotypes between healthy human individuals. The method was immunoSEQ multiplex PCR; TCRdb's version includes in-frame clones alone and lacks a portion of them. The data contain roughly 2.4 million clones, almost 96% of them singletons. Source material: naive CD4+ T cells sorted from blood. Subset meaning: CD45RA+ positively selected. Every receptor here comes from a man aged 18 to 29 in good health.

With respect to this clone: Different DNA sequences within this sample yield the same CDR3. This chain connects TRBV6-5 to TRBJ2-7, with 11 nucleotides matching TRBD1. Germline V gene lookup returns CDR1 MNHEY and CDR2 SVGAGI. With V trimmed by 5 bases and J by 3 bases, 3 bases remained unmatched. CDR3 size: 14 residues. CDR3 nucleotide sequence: TGTGCCAGCAGTCGAGGGACAGGGGGCTACGAGCAGTACTTC. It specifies CASSRGTGGYEQYF.

In nucleotides, the CDR3 is TGTGCCAGCAGCTTAAGTACAGGGGGTAGCACAGATACGCAGTATTTT. Its protein product is CASSLSTGGSTDTQYF. The chain links TRBV7-9 to TRBJ2-3, with 8 bases matching TRBD1. The V gene end was trimmed by 2 bases and the J gene end by 0 bases; junction bases not matched to a gene: 4. The CDR3 contains 16 residues. In germline, CDR1 is SEHNR, CDR2 FQNEAQ (reference sequence).